This TCR beta chain emerged from a study of T cell repertoires in cytomegalovirus infection. Study overall: Selected CMV epitopes included recently identified HLA-C-restricted ones as well as well-studied HLA-B-restricted ones. Both a matching HLA type and CMV infection were indicated by public TCR beta signatures.

Broader study findings: Clonotype analysis showed dominance of the ex vivo response by HLA-C-restricted CMV-specific TCR beta clonotypes. There were carriers of CMV plus the relevant HLA, and cumulative public TCR beta family frequency identified them.

MiXCR, run by TCRdb on the reads, gives a single entry per CDR3 protein. The data show roughly 500,000 distinct CDR3 sequences, more than 30% seen once. There are 13 residues in the CDR3. The V end was cut by 6 bases, the J end by 1 base, with 6 bases between. Germline V gene data show CDR1 as ENHRY and CDR2 as SYGVKD. Of note for this clonotype: Its antigen remains unknown.

This TCR was sampled from a human donor in good health (CMV status not recorded). Some clones in this sample may be carry-over from other donors' samples. This chain connects TRBV10-3 to TRBJ2-2; a possible D gene is TRBD1 (6 bases). Sequencing used cultured PBMCs, obtained from culture after CMV antigen stimulation. The CDR3 loop is CAIRQGNTGELFF. As DNA, the CDR3 is TGTGCCATCAGACAGGGGAACACCGGGGAGCTGTTTTTT.